This entry lists 13 T cell receptor beta chains sequenced from one sample in a study of cytomegalovirus exposure and HLA in healthy donors. Measured with immunoSEQ multiplex PCR; TCRdb has only the in-frame clones, and not every one. The sample lists about 200,000 clones, roughly 82% occurring once. The sequencing input was PBMCs. Source of these receptors: a woman aged 25 to 39 in good health and CMV-seropositive.

This chain links TRBV5-1 with TRBJ2-6, with D uncertain. CDR1 SGHRS and CDR2 YFSETQ come from the germline V gene. The CDR3 consists of 15 residues. Trimming stripped 0 bases from V and 0 bases from J, with 4 bases between. The CDR3 loop reads CASSLAGSGANVLTF. CDR3 in DNA: TGCGCCAGCAGCTTGGCCGGCTCTGGGGCCAACGTCCTGACTTTC. Variable domain in full (rest from reference TRBV5-1 and TRBJ2-6): KAGVTQTPRYLIKTRGQQVTLSCSPISGHRSVSWYQQTPGQGLQFLFEYFSETQRNKGNFPGRFSGRQFSNSRSEMNVSTLELGDSALYLCASSLAGSGANVLTFGAGSRLTVL.

The CDR3: CASGLGQGGQPQHF. For the CDR3, the DNA is TGTGCTAGTGGTTTGGGACAGGGAGGTCAGCCCCAGCATTTT. The V and J genes are TRBV12-5 and TRBJ1-5; TRBD1 aligns across 7 bases. Germline V gene data show CDR1 as LGHNT and CDR2 as FRNRAP. The V segment lost 1 base and the J segment 6 bases; nucleotides outside the gene matches: 3. The CDR3 is made up of 14 amino acids.

The chain recombines TRBV15 with TRBJ2-7, with D possibly TRBD2 on 6 matching bases. The CDR3 has 13 amino acids. Trimming took 6 bases from V and 4 from J, leaving 13 bases between them. From germline, CDR1 is LNHNV and CDR2 YYDKDF (reference sequence). CDR3 sequence: CATSINSGYEQYF. DNA of the CDR3: TGTGCCACCAGTATTAATAGCGGTTACGAGCAGTACTTC.

The CDR3: CASGRTGGTDTQYF. CDR3 in DNA: TGCGCCAGCGGGAGGACTGGAGGCACAGATACGCAGTATTTT. The chain carries TRBV5-1 and TRBJ2-3; tentatively, D is TRBD2 (6 bases). Germline V gene lookup returns CDR1 SGHRS and CDR2 YFSETQ. The CDR3 loop spans 14 amino acids. V lost 7 bases to trimming and J lost 1 base, with 13 bases between them.

The chain has TRBV7-8 and TRBJ1-1; no reliable D call. From germline, CDR1 is SGHVS and CDR2 FQNEAQ. CDR3 length equals 15 residues. Trimming took 5 bases from V and 1 from J, leaving 14 bases between them. The CDR3 loop reads CASSQTTVQNTEAFF. The CDR3 nucleotides read TGTGCCAGCAGCCAAACAACAGTCCAGAACACTGAAGCTTTCTTT.

The chain uses TRBV7-2 and TRBJ2-7; no definite D call. V dropped 1 base and J dropped 4 bases, with 5 bases sitting between them. CDR1 and CDR2 from the germline V gene are SGHTA and FQGNSA. This CDR3 comprises 12 residues. The CDR3 DNA is TGTGCCAGCAGCTTAGGAGCGTACGAGCAGTACTTC. Amino acid sequence: CASSLGAYEQYF.

The chain combines TRBV5-1 with TRBJ2-1; D perhaps matches TRBD1 (6 bases). V lost 0 bases and J 6 bases, leaving 10 bases between the germline ends. From germline, CDR1 is SGHRS and CDR2 YFSETQ. The CDR3 loop spans 14 amino acids. The CDR3 DNA follows: TGCGCCAGCAGCTTGGCCATACAGGGCAATGAGCAGTTCTTC. Encoded protein: CASSLAIQGNEQFF.

The chain combines TRBV2 with TRBJ1-4; D may be TRBD1 (6 bases). The ends were cut back, 8 bases at V and 8 bases at J, with 15 bases in the middle. Germline-derived CDR1 and CDR2 are SNHLY and FYNNEI. CDR3 length equals 13 residues. CDR3 in amino acids: CASWGQPGEKLFF. The CDR3 DNA reads as TGTGCCAGCTGGGGGCAGCCGGGGGAAAAACTGTTTTTT.

A single count supports this clone. This chain connects TRBV2 to TRBJ2-1; a weak D match, TRBD2 (6 bases). CDR1 is SNHLY and CDR2 is FYNNEI in the germline V gene. Trimming took off 9 bases at V and 5 bases at J, with 11 bases between the two ends. CDR3 length equals 12 residues. In nucleotides, the CDR3 is TGTGCCAGTAGCGGCGCCCACAATGAGCAGTTCTTC. This gives the protein CASSGAHNEQFF.

The CDR3 protein is CASSLARTSGRPADTQYF. In DNA form, the CDR3 reads TGTGCCAGCAGCTTAGCAAGGACTAGCGGGAGGCCCGCAGATACGCAGTATTTT. The chain combines TRBV11-1 with TRBJ2-3; 14 bases fit TRBD2. The CDR3 extends over 18 amino acids. Germline V gene sequence: CDR1 SGHAT, CDR2 FQDESV (reference sequence). V dropped 0 bases and J dropped 4; count of bases not matched to a gene: 6.

V is TRBV5-1 and J is TRBJ1-4; 7 nucleotides match TRBD1. Losses at the gene ends were 3 bases for V and 4 bases for J; bases not matched to a gene: 3. Germline V gives CDR1 SGHRS, CDR2 YFSETQ. The CDR3 consists of 14 residues. The CDR3 loop is CASSYGQDNEKLFF. The CDR3 bases are TGCGCCAGCAGCTACGGACAGGATAATGAAAAACTGTTTTTT.

The V and J genes are TRBV6-1 and TRBJ2-7; TRBD1 matches at 7 bases. The CDR3 covers 14 residues. The V segment lost 7 bases and the J segment 4 bases; nucleotides outside the gene matches: 10. Germline assignment: CDR1 MNHNS and CDR2 SASEGT. CDR3 nucleotides: TGTGCCAGCACTAATAACAGGGGTCCATACGAGCAGTACTTC. Translation gives CASTNNRGPYEQYF.

The chain is built from TRBV29-1 and TRBJ2-3; D possibly corresponds to TRBD2 (5 bases). Germline CDR1 and CDR2: SQVTM and ANQGSEA. Trimming took 0 bases from V and 14 from J, leaving 15 bases between them. The CDR3 has 12 amino acids. CDR3: CSVEDRVGIRYF. In DNA, the CDR3 is TGCAGCGTTGAAGATCGGGTCGGGATACGGTATTTT.